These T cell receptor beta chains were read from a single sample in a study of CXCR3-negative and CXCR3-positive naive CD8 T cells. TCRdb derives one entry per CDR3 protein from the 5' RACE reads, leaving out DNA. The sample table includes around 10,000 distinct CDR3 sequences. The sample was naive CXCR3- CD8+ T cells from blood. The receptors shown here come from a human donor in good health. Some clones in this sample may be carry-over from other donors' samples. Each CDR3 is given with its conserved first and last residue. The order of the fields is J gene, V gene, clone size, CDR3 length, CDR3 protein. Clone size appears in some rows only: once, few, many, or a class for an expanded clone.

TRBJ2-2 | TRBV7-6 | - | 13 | CASGRENTGELFF
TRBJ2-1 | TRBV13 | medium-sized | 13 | CASSLVGQDEQFF
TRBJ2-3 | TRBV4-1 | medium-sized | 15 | CASSQRQTSTDTQYF
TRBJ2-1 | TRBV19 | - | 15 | CASSILALEYNEQFF
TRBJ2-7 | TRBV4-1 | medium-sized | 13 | CASSQGAGYEQYF
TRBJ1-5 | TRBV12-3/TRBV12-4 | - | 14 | CASTPGQSNQPQHF
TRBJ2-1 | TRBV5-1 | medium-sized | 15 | CASSLATSGYNEQFF
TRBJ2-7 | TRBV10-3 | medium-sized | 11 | CAISDSYEQYF
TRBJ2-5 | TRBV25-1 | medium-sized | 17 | CASSELGWPSGQETQYF
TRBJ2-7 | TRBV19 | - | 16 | CASSIATGTNSYEQYF
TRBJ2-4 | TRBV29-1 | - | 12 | CSVQGDKNIQYF
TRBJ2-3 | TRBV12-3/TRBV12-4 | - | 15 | CASSSGEISTDTQYF
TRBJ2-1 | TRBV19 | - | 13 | CASSTDRGGEQFF
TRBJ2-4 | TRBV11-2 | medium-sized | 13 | CASSLDGPPKGDF
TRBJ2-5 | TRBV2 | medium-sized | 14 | CASRDQGFFETQYF
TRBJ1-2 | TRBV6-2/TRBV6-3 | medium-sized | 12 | CASSYSPIGYTF
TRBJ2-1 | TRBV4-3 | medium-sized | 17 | CASSQDLREGSYNEQFF
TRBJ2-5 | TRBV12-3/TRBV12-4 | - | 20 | CASSPGQGRGLAGGLETQYF
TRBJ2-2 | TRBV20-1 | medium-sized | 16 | CSARDLAVPNTGELFF
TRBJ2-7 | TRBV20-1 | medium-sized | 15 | CSARDPGGDPYEQYF
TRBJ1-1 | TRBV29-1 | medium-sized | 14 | CSARDRGLGTEAFF
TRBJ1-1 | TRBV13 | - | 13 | CASSLVGDTEAFF
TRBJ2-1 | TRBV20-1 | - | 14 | CSARPRRVYNEQFF
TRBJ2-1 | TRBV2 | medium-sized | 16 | CASTSPGTSGINEQFF
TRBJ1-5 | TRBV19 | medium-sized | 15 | CASSISENSNQPQHF
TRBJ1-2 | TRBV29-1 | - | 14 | CSVDQQGLMSGYTF
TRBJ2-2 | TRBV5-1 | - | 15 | CASSLSSGRPGELFF
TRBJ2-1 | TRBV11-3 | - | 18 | CASSSTSGSLPLLDEQFF
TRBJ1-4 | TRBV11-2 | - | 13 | CASSAETNEKLFF